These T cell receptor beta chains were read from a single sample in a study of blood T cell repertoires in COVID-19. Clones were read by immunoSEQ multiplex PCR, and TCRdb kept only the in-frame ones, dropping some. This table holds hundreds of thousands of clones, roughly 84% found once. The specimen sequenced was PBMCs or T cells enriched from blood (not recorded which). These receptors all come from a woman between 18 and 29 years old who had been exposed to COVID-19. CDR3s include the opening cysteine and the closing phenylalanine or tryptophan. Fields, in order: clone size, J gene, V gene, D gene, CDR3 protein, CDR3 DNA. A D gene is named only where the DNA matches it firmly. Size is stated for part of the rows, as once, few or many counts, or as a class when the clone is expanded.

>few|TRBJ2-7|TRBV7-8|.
CASGTSGIGSEQYF
TGTGCCAGCGGCACTTCCGGGATAGGGTCCGAGCAGTACTTC
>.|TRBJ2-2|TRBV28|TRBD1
CASSFGGTGANTGELFF
TGTGCCAGCAGTTTCGGGGGGACAGGGGCGAACACCGGGGAGCTGTTTTTT
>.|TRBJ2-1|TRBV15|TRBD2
CATTASGYYNEQFF
TGTGCCACGACTGCTAGCGGCTACTACAATGAGCAGTTCTTC
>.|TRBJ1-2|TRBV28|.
CASSSYQQGGGYTF
TGTGCCAGCAGCTCGTACCAGCAGGGAGGTGGCTACACCTTC
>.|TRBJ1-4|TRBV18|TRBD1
CASSPVGQADEKLFF
TGTGCCAGCTCACCCGTGGGACAGGCAGATGAAAAACTGTTTTTT
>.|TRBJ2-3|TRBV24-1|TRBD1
CATSDRFPGQGPDTQYF
TGTGCCACCAGTGACCGGTTCCCGGGACAGGGACCAGATACGCAGTATTTT
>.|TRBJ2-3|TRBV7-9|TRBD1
CASSLSDRGITDTQYF
TGTGCCAGCAGCTTATCGGACAGGGGGATCACAGATACGCAGTATTTT
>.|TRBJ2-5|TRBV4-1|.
CASSHPPRDLEETQYF
TGCGCCAGCAGCCACCCGCCCCGGGACTTAGAAGAGACCCAGTACTTC
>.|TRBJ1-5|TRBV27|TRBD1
CASSRDRGYQPQHF
TGTGCCAGCAGTAGGGACAGGGGGTATCAGCCCCAGCATTTT
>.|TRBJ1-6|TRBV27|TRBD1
CASRGQGIGISPLHF
TGTGCCAGCAGGGGACAGGGGATAGGGATTTCACCCCTCCACTTT
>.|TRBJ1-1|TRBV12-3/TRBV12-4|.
CASSFRIRGVAFF
TGTGCCAGCAGTTTCAGGATACGCGGGGTAGCTTTCTTT
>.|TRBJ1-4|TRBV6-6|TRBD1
CASSYGQGMGEKLFF
TGTGCCAGCAGTTACGGACAGGGGATGGGTGAAAAACTGTTTTTT
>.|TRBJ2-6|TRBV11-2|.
CASSLVASTGSGANVLTF
TGTGCCAGCAGCTTAGTTGCTTCTACGGGCTCTGGGGCCAACGTCCTGACTTTC
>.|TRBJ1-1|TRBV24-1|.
CATSDSKTGRPEAFF
TGTGCCACCAGTGATAGCAAAACAGGGAGACCGGAAGCTTTCTTT
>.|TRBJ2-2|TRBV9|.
CASSVEGGATGELFF
TGTGCCAGCAGCGTAGAAGGAGGGGCCACCGGGGAGCTGTTTTTT
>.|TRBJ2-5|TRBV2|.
CATRRVAIETQYF
TGTGCCACGCGGCGGGTAGCTATAGAGACCCAGTACTTC
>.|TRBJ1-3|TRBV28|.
CASSMTGSGNTIYF
TGTGCCAGCAGTATGACTGGCTCTGGAAACACCATATATTTT
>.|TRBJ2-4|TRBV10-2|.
CASSEFGSPNIQYF
TGCGCCAGCAGTGAATTTGGCAGTCCGAACATTCAGTACTTC